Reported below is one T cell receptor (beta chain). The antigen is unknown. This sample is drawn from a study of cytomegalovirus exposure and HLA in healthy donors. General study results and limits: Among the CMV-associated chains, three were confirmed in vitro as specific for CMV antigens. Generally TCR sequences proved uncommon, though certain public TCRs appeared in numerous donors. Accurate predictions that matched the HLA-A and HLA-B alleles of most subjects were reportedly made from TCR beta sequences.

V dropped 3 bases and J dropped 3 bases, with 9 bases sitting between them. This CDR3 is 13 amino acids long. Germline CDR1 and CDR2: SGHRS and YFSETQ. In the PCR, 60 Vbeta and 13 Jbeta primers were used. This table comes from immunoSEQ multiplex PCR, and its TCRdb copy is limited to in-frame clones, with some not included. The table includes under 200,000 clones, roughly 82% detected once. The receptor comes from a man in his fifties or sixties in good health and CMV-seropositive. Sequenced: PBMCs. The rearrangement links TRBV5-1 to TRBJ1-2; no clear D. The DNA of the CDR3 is TGCGCCAGCAGCTCCTCCGGGGACTATGGCTACACCTTC. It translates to CASSSSGDYGYTF.